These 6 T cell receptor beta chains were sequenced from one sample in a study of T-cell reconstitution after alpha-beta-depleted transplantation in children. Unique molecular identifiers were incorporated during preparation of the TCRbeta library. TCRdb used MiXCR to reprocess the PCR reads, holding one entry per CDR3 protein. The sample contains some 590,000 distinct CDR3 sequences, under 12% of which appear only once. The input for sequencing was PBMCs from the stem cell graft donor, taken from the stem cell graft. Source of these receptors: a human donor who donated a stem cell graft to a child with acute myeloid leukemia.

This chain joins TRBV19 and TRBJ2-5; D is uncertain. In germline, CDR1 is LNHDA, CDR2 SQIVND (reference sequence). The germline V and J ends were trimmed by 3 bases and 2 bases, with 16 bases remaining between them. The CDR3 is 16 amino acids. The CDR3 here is CASSIGSEASQETQYF. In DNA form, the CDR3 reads TGTGCCAGTAGTATCGGCAGCGAGGCCTCACAAGAGACCCAGTACTTC.

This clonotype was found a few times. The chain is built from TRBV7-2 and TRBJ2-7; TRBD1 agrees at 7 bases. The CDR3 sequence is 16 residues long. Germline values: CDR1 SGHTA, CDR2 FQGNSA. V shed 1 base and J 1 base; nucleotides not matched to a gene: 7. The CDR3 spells CASSLGGTALSYEQYF. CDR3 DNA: TGTGCCAGCAGCTTAGGGGGGACAGCCCTATCCTACGAGCAGTACTTC.

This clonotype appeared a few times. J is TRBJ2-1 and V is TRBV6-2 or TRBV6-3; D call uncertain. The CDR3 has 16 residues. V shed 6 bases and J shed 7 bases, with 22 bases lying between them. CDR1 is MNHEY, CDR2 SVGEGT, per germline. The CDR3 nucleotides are TGTGCCAGCAGCTCATTAGGAAATAGGGATGCAAATGAGCAGTTCTTC. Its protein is CASSSLGNRDANEQFF.

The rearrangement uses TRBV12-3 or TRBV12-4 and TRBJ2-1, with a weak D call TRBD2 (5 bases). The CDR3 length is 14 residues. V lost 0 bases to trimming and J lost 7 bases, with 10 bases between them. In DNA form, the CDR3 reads TGTGCCAGCAGTTTAGCCCACGGCGGGAATGAGCAGTTCTTC. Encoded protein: CASSLAHGGNEQFF.

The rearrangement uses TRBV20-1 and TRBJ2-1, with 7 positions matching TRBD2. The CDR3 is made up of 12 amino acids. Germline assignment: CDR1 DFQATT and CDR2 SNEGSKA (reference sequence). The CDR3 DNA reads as TGCAGCGGCGGGAGAATGAACAATGAGCAGTTCTTC. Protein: CSGGRMNNEQFF.

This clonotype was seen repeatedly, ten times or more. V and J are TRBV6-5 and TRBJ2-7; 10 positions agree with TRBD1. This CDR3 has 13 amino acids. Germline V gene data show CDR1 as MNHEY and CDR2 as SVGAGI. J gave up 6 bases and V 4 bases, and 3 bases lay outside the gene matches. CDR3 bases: TGTGCCAGCAGTTCCCGGACAGGGGGCGAGCAGTACTTC. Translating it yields CASSSRTGGEQYF.